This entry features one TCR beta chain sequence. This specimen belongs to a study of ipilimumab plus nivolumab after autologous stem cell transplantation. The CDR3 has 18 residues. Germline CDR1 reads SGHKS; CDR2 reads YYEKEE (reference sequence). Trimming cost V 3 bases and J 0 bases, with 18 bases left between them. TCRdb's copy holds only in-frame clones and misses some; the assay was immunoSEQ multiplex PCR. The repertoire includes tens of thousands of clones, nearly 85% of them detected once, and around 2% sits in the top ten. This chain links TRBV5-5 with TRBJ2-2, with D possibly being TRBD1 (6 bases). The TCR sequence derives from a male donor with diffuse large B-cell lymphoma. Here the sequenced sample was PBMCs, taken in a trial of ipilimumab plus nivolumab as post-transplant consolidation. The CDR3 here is CASSWNLGTPANTGELFF. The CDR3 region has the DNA TGTGCCAGCAGCTGGAATCTCGGGACACCCGCGAACACCGGGGAGCTGTTTTTT.